A single T cell receptor (beta chain) is shown here with its context. This CDR3 contains 15 residues. V lost 1 base and J lost 0, with 7 bases in between. Germline values: CDR1 SEHNR, CDR2 FQNEAQ (reference sequence). The data stem from a study of identical twins. TCRdb passed the 5' RACE reads through MiXCR, listing each CDR3 protein once. The sample contains more than 200,000 distinct CDR3 sequences, around 10% of which appear only once. Input material: memory (CD45RO+) T cells sorted from blood. V is TRBV7-9 and J is TRBJ1-3; D is undetermined. The clonotype originates from a woman under 30 in good health. The CDR3 coding sequence is TGTGCCAGCAGCTTAGAACCAGACTCTGGAAACACCATATATTTT. Translated, it gives CASSLEPDSGNTIYF.